This entry concerns a single TCR beta chain. The study ran its PCR with 60 Vbeta and 13 Jbeta primers. Here immunoSEQ multiplex PCR was the method, and the copy in TCRdb shows in-frame clones only, minus some. The table lists under 120,000 clones, less than 75% of them singletons. The sample belongs to a study of cytomegalovirus exposure and HLA in healthy donors. V lost 5 bases to trimming and J lost 4 bases, with 18 bases between them. This CDR3 region has 14 residues. Germline CDR1 and CDR2: GTSNPN and SVGIG (reference sequence). The sample consisted of PBMCs. This receptor was taken from a man aged 35 to 55 in good health and CMV-seropositive. The chain recombines TRBV30 with TRBJ2-7, with D perhaps TRBD1 (6 bases). CDR3 sequence (DNA): TGTGCCTGGTTTAACAGGGAGTATGAGTACGAGCAGTACTTC. Its protein product is CAWFNREYEYEQYF.